The clone carrying this T cell receptor beta chain was counted a few times. The antigen remains undetermined. The sample holds other DNA sequences that translate to the same CDR3. Looked up from germline, CDR1 is MNHNS and CDR2 is SASEGT. V gave up 6 bases and J gave up 3 bases, with 4 bases separating them. The CDR3 spans 11 residues. The source of the sample is a study of immune evolution from preneoplasia to lung adenocarcinoma. Study-wide points: Clonality was highest in normal lung, lower in later-stage lesions apparently.

The repertoire was sequenced with immunoSEQ multiplex PCR; TCRdb's copy has only in-frame clones and lacks some. This sample has over 9,500 clones; about 78% occur once, and the top ten carry 3.9%. Resections took place in Japan or China from about 2014 to 2018. The rearrangement uses TRBV6-1 and TRBJ2-3; D unresolved. This sequence was found in a person aged 55-79 years with lung adenocarcinoma. The specimen was FFPE minimally invasive lung adenocarcinoma tissue. DNA of the CDR3: TGTGCCAGCAGATATACAGATACGCAGTATTTT. Translated: CASRYTDTQYF.